This entry features one T cell receptor beta chain sequence. Antigen: not known. Antigen-specific CD4+ T cells were first expanded with viral peptide pools by the ViraFEST assay and only then sequenced. Subsequent to 10 days of culture, CD4+ T cells were isolated. Negative nucleocapsid antibody tests before and after vaccination confirmed no previous SARS-CoV-2 infection. The CDR3 is 17 residues long. The J segment lost 2 bases and the V segment lost 1 base, leaving 5 bases of the junction unmatched. CDR1 is SSHAT and CDR2 is FNYEAQ in the germline V gene (reference sequence). Using immunoSEQ multiplex PCR, the repertoire was profiled, and TCRdb retains in-frame clones only, with some absent. The sample lists around 25,000 clones, about three quarters occurring once. The entry originates in a study of vaccination effects on CD4 cells after COVID-19. Overall study findings and caveats: Clones from infection and from vaccination both contracted markedly late after vaccination.

This material consisted of CD4+ T cells from PBMCs cultured with SARS-CoV-2 spike peptides, taken before COVID-19 vaccination. This chain uses TRBV7-7 with TRBJ2-5; the match to TRBD2 covers 12 bases. The receptor was isolated from a human donor who received a COVID-19 vaccine. The CDR3 spells CASSLGRLAGEQETQYF. DNA for the CDR3: TGTGCCAGCAGCTTAGGAAGACTAGCGGGGGAGCAAGAGACCCAGTACTTC.